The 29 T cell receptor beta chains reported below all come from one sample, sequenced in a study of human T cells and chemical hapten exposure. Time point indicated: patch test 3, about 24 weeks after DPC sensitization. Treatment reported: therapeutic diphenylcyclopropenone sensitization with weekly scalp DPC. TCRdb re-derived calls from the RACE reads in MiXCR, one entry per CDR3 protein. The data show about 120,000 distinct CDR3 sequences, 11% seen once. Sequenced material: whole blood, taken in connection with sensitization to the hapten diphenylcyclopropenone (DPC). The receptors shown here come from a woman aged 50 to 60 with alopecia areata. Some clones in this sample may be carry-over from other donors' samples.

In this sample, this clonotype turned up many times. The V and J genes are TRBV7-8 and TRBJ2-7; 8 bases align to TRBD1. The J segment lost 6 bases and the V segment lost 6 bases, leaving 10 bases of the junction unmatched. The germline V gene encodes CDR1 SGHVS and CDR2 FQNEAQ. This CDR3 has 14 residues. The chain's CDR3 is CASRPGTGTREQYF. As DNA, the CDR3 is TGTGCCAGCAGGCCTGGGACAGGTACTCGCGAGCAGTACTTC. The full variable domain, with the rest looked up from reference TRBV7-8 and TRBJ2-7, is GAGVSQSPRYKVAKRGQDVALRCDPISGHVSLFWYQQALGQGPEFLTYFQNEAQLDKSGLPSDRFFAERPEGSVSTLKIQRTQQEDSAVYLCASRPGTGTREQYFGPGTRLTVT.

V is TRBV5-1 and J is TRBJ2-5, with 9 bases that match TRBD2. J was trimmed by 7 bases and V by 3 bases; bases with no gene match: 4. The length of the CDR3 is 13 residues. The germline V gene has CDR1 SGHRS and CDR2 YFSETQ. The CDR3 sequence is CASSWTSEGTQYF. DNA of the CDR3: TGCGCCAGCAGCTGGACTAGCGAAGGGACCCAGTACTTC.

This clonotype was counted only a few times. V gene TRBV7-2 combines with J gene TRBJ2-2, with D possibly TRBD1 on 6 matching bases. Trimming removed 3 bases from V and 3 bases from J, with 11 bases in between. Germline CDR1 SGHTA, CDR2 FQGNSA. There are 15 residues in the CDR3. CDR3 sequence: CASSFGQGYTGELFF. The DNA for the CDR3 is TGTGCCAGCAGCTTCGGCCAGGGGTACACCGGGGAGCTGTTTTTT.

CDR3 loop: CASSYPLGGGNEQFF. The CDR3 DNA is TGTGCCAGCAGTTATCCCCTGGGGGGGGGCAATGAGCAGTTCTTC. The chain couples TRBV6-6 to TRBJ2-1, with 7 bases matching TRBD2. V was clipped by 3 bases and J by 6 bases; unmatched bases: 8. The CDR3 is 15 amino acids. CDR1 is MNHNY, CDR2 SVGAGI, per germline (reference sequence).

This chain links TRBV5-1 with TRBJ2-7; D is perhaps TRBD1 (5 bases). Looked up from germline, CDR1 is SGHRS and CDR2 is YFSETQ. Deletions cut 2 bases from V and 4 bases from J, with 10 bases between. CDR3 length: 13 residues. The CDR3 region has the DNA TGCGCCAGCAGCTTCGGTGCAGGGTACGAGCAGTACTTC. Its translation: CASSFGAGYEQYF. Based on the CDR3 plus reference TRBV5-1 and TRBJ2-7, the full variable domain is KAGVTQTPRYLIKTRGQQVTLSCSPISGHRSVSWYQQTPGQGLQFLFEYFSETQRNKGNFPGRFSGRQFSNSRSEMNVSTLELGDSALYLCASSFGAGYEQYFGPGTRLTVT.

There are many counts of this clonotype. CDR3 bases: TGTGCCAGCAGCCCCCTGGGCGATGAGCAGTTCTTC. It is translated as CASSPLGDEQFF. The rearrangement uses TRBV7-3 and TRBJ2-1, with D uncertain. V gave up 5 bases and J gave up 8 bases, with 10 bases separating them. The CDR3 has 12 amino acids. Germline-derived CDR1 and CDR2 are SGHTA and FQGTGA.

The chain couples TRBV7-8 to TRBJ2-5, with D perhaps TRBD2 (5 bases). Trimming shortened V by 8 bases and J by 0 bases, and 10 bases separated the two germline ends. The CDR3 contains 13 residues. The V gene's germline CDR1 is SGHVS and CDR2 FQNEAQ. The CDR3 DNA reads TGTGCCAGCTTGTCGGGGAACCAAGAGACCCAGTACTTC. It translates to CASLSGNQETQYF.

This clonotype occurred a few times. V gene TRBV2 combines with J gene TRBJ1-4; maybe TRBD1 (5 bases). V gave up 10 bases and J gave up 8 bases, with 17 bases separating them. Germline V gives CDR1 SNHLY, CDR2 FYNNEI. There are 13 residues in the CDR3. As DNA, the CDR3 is TGTGCCACCCAAAGGGGTTGGGCGGAAAAACTGTTTTTT. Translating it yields CATQRGWAEKLFF.

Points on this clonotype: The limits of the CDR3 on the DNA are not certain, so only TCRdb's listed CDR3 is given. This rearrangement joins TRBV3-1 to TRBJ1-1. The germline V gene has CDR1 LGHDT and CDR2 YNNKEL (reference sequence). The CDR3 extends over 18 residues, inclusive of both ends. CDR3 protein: CASSQVPSTLRGGTEAFF.

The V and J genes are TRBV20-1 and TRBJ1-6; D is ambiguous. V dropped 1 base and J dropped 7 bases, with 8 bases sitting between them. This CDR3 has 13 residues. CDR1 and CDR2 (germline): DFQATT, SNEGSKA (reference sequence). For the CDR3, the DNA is TGCAGTGCTAGAGTGGGTCGGAATTCACCCCTCCACTTT. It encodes CSARVGRNSPLHF.

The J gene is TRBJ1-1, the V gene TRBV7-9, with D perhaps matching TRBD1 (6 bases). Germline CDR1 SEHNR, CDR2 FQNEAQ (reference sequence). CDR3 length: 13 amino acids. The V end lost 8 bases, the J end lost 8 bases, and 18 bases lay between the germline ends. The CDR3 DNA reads TGTGCCAGCCGGGACACCCTTCACCGCGAAGCTTTCTTT. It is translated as CASRDTLHREAFF.

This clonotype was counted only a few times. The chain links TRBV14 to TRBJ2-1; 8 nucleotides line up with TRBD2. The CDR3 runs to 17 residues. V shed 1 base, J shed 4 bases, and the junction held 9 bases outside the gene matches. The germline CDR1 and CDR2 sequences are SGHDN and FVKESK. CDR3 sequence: CASSQGRQAGVYNEQFF. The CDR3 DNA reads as TGTGCCAGCAGCCAAGGCCGACAAGCGGGGGTGTACAATGAGCAGTTCTTC.

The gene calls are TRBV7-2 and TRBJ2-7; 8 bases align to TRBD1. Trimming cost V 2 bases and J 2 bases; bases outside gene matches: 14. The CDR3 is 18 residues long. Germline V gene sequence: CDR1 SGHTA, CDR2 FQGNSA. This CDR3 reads CASSLKITGQASAYEQYF. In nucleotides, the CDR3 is TGTGCCAGCAGCTTAAAAATAACGGGACAGGCCTCTGCCTACGAGCAGTACTTC.

DNA of the CDR3: TGTGCCAGCAGACCCCCTGGCCGCCCGACCGGGGATACGCAGTATTTT. Protein product: CASRPPGRPTGDTQYF. The chain joins TRBV12-3 or TRBV12-4 to TRBJ2-3; D call uncertain. This CDR3 is 16 amino acids long. The V end lost 6 bases, the J end lost 6 bases, and 22 bases lay between the germline ends.

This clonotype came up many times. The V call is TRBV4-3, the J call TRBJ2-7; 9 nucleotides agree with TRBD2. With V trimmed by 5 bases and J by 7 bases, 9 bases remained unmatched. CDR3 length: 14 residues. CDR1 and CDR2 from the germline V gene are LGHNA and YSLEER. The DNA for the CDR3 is TGCGCCAGCAGCTATGCTAGCGGGACTAAAGAGCAGTACTTC. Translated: CASSYASGTKEQYF.

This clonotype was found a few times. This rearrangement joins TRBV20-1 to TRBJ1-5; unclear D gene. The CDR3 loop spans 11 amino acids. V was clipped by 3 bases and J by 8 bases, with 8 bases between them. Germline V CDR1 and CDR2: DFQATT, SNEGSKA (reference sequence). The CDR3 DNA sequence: TGCAGTGCTAGTTCCGGAGAGCCCCAGCATTTT. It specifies CSASSGEPQHF.

This CDR3 reads CASSPTSGDNEQFF. The CDR3 DNA follows: TGTGCCAGCAGCCCGACTAGCGGGGACAATGAGCAGTTCTTC. The V call is TRBV9, the J call TRBJ2-1; 11 positions match TRBD2. After removal of 4 bases from V and 5 bases from J, the junction contained 2 bases not matched to a gene. The CDR3 is 14 residues long. Germline assignment: CDR1 SGDLS and CDR2 YYNGEE.

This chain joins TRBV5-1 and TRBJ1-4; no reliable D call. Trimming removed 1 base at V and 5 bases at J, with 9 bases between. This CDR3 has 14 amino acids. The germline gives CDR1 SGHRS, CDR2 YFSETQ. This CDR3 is CASSLTGRNEKLFF. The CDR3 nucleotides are TGCGCCAGCAGCTTGACTGGCAGAAATGAAAAACTGTTTTTT.

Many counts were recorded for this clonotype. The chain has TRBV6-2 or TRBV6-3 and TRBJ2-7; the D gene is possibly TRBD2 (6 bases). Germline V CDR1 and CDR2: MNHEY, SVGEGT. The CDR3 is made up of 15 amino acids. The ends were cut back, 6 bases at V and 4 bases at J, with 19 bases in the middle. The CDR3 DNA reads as TGTGCCAGCAGGGGAAACCGGGAGATCGGATACGAGCAGTACTTC. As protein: CASRGNREIGYEQYF.

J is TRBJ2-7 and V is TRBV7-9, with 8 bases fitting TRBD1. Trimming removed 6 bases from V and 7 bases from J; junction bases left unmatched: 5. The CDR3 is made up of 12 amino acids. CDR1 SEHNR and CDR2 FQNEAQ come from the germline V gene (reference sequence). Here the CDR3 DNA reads TGTGCCAGCAGTTCCACAGGGGGGGAGCAGTACTTC. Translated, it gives CASSSTGGEQYF. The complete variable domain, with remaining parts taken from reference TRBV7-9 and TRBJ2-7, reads DTGVSQNPRHKITKRGQNVTFRCDPISEHNRLYWYRQTLGQGPEFLTYFQNEAQLEKSRLLSDRFSAERPKGSFSTLEIQRTEQGDSAMYLCASSSTGGEQYFGPGTRLTVT.

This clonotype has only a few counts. CDR3 bases: TGTGCCAGCAGTTTAAAGGGGGCCAGGGCCAACGTCCTGACTTTC. It specifies CASSLKGARANVLTF. The genes are TRBV12-3 or TRBV12-4 and TRBJ2-6; 7 bases are a match to TRBD1. Trimming cost V 2 bases and J 5 bases; bases outside gene matches: 3. CDR3 size: 15 residues.

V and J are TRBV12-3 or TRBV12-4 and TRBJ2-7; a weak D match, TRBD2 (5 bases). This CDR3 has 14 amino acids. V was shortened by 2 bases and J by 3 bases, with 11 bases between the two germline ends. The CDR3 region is CASSLYGIDYEQYF. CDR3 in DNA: TGTGCCAGCAGTTTATACGGGATAGACTACGAGCAGTACTTC.

CDR3 DNA: TGTGCCAGCAGTCGGACAGCTTCACCCCTCCACTTT. Translation: CASSRTASPLHF. This chain links TRBV6-2 or TRBV6-3 with TRBJ1-6; a possible D gene is TRBD1 (6 bases). Trimming shortened V by 5 bases and J by 9 bases, and 8 bases separated the two germline ends. Per the germline V gene, CDR1 is MNHEY and CDR2 is SVGEGT. CDR3 length: 12 residues.

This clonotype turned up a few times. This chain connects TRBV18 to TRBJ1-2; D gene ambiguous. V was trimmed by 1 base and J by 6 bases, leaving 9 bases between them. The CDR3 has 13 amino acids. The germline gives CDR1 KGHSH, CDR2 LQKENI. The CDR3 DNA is TGTGCCAGCTCACCACTGGTGGGAGATGGCTACACCTTC. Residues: CASSPLVGDGYTF.

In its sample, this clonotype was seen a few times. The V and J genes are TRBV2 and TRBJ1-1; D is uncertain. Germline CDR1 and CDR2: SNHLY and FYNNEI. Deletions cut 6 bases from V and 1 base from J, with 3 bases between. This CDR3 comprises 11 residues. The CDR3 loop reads CASRENTEAFF. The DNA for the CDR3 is TGTGCCAGCAGAGAGAACACTGAAGCTTTCTTT.

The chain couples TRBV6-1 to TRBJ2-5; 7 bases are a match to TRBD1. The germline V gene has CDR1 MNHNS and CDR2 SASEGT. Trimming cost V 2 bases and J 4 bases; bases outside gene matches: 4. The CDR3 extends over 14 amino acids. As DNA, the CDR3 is TGTGCCAGCAGTGAACGGTACAGGGGAGAGACCCAGTACTTC. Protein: CASSERYRGETQYF.

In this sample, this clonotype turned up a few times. The CDR3 coding sequence is TGTGCCAACAGACAGGTCCGCTCCTACGAGCAGTACTTC. Translated: CANRQVRSYEQYF. The gene calls are TRBV2 and TRBJ2-7; perhaps TRBD1 as D (6 bases). Trimming removed 10 bases at V and 0 bases at J, with 13 bases between. The length of the CDR3 is 13 residues. From germline, CDR1 is SNHLY and CDR2 FYNNEI.

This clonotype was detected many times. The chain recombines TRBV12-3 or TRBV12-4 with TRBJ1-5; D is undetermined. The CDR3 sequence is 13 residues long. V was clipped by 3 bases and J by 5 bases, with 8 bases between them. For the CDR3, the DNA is TGTGCCAGCAGTTTGACTGGGGATCAGCCCCAGCATTTT. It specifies CASSLTGDQPQHF.

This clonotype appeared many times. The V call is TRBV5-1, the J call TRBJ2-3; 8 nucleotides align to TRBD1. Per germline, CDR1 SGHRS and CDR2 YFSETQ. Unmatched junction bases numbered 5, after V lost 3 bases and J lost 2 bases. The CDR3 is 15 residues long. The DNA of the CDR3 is TGCGCCAGCAGCTCCGGGACAGGCCTCACAGATACGCAGTATTTT. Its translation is CASSSGTGLTDTQYF. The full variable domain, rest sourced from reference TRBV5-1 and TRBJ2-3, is KAGVTQTPRYLIKTRGQQVTLSCSPISGHRSVSWYQQTPGQGLQFLFEYFSETQRNKGNFPGRFSGRQFSNSRSEMNVSTLELGDSALYLCASSSGTGLTDTQYFGPGTRLTVL.